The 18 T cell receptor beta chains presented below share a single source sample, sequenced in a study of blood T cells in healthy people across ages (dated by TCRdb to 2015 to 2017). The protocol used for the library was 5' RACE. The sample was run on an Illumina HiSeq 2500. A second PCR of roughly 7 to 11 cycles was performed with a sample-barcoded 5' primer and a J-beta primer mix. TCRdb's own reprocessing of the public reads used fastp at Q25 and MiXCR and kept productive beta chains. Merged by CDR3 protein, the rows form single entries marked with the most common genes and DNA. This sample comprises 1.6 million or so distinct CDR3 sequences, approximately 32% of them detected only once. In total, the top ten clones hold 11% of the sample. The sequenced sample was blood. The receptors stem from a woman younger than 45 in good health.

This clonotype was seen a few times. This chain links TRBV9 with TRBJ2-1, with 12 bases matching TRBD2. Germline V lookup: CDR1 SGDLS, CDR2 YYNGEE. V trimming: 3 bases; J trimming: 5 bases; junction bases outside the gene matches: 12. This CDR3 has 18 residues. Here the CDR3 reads CASSETSGSMGGDNEQFF. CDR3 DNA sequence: TGTGCCAGCAGCGAGACTAGCGGGAGCATGGGGGGAGACAATGAGCAGTTCTTC.

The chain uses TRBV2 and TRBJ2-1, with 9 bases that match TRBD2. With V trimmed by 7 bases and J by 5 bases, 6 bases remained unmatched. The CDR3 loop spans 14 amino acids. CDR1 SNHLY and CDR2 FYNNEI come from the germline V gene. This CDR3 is CASIQRGADNEQFF. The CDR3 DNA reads TGTGCCAGCATTCAGCGGGGGGCCGACAATGAGCAGTTCTTC.

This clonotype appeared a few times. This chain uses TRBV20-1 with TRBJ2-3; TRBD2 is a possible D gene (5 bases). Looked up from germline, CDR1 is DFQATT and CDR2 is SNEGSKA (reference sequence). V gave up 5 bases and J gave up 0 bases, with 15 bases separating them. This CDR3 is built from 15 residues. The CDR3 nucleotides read TGCAGTGCTGTGCGGGTGTTGGGGAGCACAGATACGCAGTATTTT. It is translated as CSAVRVLGSTDTQYF.

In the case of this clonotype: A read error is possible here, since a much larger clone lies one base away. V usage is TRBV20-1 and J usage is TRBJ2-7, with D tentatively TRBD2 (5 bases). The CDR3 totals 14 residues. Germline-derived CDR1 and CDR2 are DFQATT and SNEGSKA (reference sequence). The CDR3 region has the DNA TGCAGTACTAGAGATCAGGCATTCGATCACGAGCAGTACTTC. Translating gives CSTRDQAFDHEQYF.

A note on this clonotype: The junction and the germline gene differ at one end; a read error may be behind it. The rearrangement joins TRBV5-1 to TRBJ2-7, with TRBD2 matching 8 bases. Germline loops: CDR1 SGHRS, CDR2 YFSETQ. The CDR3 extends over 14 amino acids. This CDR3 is CASRQYSGVYERYF. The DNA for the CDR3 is TGCGCCAGCAGACAGTATAGCGGGGTCTACGAGCGGTACTTC.

CDR3 residues: CASSISEQYF. The CDR3 DNA follows: TGTGCCAGCTCGATTTCCGAGCAGTACTTC. This chain joins TRBV6-1 and TRBJ2-7; D is unresolved. The CDR3 extends over 10 amino acids. The germline V and J ends were trimmed by 8 bases and 6 bases, with 8 bases remaining between them. CDR1 and CDR2 (germline): MNHNS, SASEGT.

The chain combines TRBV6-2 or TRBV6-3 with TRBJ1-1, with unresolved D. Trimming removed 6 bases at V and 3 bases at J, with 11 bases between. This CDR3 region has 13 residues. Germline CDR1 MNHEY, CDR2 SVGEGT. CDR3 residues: CASSSPLHTEAFF. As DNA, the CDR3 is TGTGCCAGCAGCTCCCCCCTGCACACTGAAGCTTTCTTT.

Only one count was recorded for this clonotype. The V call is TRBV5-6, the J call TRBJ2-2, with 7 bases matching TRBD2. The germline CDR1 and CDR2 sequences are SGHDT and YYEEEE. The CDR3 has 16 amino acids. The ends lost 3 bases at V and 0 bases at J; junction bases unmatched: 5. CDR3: CASSWGGRTNTGELFF. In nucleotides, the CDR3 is TGTGCCAGCAGCTGGGGGGGACGAACGAACACCGGGGAGCTGTTTTTT.

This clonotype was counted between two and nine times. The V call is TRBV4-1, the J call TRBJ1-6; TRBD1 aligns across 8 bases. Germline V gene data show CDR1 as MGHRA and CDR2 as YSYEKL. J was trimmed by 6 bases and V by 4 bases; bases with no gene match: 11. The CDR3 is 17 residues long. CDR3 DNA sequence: TGCGCCAGCAGCCTCTTTGGGGGACAGGCTATTAATTCACCCCTCCACTTT. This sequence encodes CASSLFGGQAINSPLHF.

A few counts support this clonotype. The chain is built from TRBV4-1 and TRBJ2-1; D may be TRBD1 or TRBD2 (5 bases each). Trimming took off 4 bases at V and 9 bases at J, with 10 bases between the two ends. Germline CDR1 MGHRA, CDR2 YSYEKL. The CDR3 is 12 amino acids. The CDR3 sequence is CASSPGTGEQFF. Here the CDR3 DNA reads TGCGCCAGCAGCCCGGGGACGGGTGAGCAGTTCTTC.

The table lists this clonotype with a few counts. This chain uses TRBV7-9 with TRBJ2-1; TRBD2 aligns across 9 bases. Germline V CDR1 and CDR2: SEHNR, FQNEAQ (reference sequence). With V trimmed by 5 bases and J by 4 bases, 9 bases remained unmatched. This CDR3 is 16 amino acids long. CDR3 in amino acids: CASSVPLAGPYNEQFF. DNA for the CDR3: TGTGCCAGCAGCGTGCCGCTAGCGGGACCATACAATGAGCAGTTCTTC.

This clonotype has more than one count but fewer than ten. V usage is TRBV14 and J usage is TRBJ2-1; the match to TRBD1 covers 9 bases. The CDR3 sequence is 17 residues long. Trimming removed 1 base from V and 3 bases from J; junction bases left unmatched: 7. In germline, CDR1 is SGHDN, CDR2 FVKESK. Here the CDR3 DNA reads TGTGCCAGCAGCCAAGTTCCGGGACAGGGAATCTACAATGAGCAGTTCTTC. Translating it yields CASSQVPGQGIYNEQFF.

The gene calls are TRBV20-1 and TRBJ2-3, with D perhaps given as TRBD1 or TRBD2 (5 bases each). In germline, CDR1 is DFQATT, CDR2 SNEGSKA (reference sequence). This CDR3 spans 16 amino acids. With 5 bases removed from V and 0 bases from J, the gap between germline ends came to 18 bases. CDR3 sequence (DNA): TGCAGTGCTGCCCCAGGCGCCGGGGCTAGCACAGATACGCAGTATTTT. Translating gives CSAAPGAGASTDTQYF.

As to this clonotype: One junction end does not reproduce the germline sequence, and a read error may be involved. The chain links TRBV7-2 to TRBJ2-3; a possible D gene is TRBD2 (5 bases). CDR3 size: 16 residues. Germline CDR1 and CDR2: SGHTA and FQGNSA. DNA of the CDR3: TGTGCCCGCAGCTTATGGGTGGGAGTGGGCACAGATACGCAGTATTTT. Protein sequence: CARSLWVGVGTDTQYF.

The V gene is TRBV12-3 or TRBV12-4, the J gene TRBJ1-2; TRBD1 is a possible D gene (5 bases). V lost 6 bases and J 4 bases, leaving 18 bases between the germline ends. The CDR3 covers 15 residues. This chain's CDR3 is CASSTGRGMPYGYTF. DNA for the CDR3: TGTGCCAGCAGCACCGGCCGGGGGATGCCCTATGGCTACACCTTC.

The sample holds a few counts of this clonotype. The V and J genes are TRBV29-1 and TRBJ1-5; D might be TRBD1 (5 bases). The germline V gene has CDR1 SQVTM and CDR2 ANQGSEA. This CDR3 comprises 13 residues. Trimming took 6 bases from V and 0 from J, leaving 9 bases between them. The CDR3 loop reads CSVGDGSNQPQHF. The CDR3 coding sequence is TGCAGCGTGGGGGACGGTAGCAATCAGCCCCAGCATTTT. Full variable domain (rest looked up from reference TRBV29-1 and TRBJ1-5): SAVISQKPSRDICQRGTSLTIQCQVDSQVTMMFWYRQQPGQSLTLIATANQGSEATYESGFVIDKFPISRPNLTFSTLTVSNMSPEDSSIYLCSVGDGSNQPQHFGDGTRLSIL.

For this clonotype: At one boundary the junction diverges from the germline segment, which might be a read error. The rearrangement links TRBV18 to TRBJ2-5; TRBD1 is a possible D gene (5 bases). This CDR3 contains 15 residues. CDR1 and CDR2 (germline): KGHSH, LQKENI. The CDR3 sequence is CASSPLRTGEETRYF. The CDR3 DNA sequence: TGTGCCAGCTCACCACTTAGAACAGGAGAAGAGACCCGGTACTTC.

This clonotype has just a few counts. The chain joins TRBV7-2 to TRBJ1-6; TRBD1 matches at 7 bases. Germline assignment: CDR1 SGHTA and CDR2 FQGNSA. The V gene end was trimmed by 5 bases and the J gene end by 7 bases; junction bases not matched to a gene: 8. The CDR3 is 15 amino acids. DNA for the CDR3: TGTGCCAGCAGCCAACACAGGGGCAAGAATTCACCCCTCCACTTT. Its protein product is CASSQHRGKNSPLHF.